This TCR beta chain was found in a study of CD8+ T cells in alopecia areata. V was shortened by 5 bases and J by 5 bases, with 12 bases between the two germline ends. The CDR3 is 13 residues long. Looked up from germline, CDR1 is SQVTM and CDR2 is ANQGSEA. Sequencing used cDNA as its template, made by extracting RNA and reverse transcribing it. Measured with immunoSEQ multiplex PCR; TCRdb has only the in-frame clones, and not every one. The sample lists about 120,000 clones, about 50% occurring once. Comment on this clone: Antigen specificity is unknown.

General study points: TCR sharing across patients was less clear than in mice, possibly HLA-related. Given one nonresponder, whether baseline CD8+ expansion relates to response remains uncertain.

As for treatment: oral pan-JAK inhibitor, 5-10 mg twice daily. The sample in question was CD4+ T cells sorted from blood, obtained at week 4, from a patient treated with tofacitinib. The receptor was isolated from a human donor with alopecia areata. The chain joins TRBV29-1 to TRBJ2-2; unclear D gene. The CDR3 region has the DNA TGCAGCGTTTACATAGTACGGACCGGGGAGCTGTTTTTT. The encoded protein is CSVYIVRTGELFF.